Listed below are T cell receptor beta chains from one sample, sequenced in a study of patients and donors after allogeneic stem cell transplantation. TCRdb used MiXCR to reprocess the RT-PCR reads, holding one entry per CDR3 protein. This sample carries fewer than 500,000 distinct CDR3 sequences, 16% of them seen once, and the ten largest clones take less than 9.5%. The sequenced sample was blood, either unsorted or a sorted T cell fraction (not recorded which). Receptor source: a human donor who was either an allogeneic HSCT recipient or a stem cell or donor lymphocyte infusion donor (not recorded which). It is not recorded whose cells these are; they may come from a transplant donor. Both conserved end residues are part of each CDR3. D genes are given only for firm matches. Size is omitted from some rows. Given values are once, few, many or a class for expanded clones.

v_call,clone_size,j_call,d_call,cdr3_nt,cdr3_aa
TRBV11-2,few,TRBJ1-2,TRBD1,TGTGCCAGCACCGGGCTGTCGGACAGGGGGACGAAAGGCTACACCTTC,CASTGLSDRGTKGYTF
TRBV2,few,TRBJ2-7,-,TGTGCCAGCAGTGAATTCGGCTACGAGCAGTACTTC,CASSEFGYEQYF
TRBV20-1,-,TRBJ2-5,TRBD2,TGCAGTGCTAGAGTGACTAGCGGGAGGGTTCAAGAGACCCAGTACTTC,CSARVTSGRVQETQYF
TRBV4-2,many,TRBJ2-7,-,TGTGCCAGCAGCCAAGGAAGGGGCTCCTACGAGCAGTACTTC,CASSQGRGSYEQYF
TRBV5-1,-,TRBJ2-2,-,TGCGCCAGCAGCTTTCATCAGGGGGGCGGCACCGGGGAGCTGTTTTTT,CASSFHQGGGTGELFF
TRBV7-2,few,TRBJ2-1,TRBD1,TGTGCCAGCAGCTCGTACCGGGACAGGGGGAAATATGAGCAGTTCTTC,CASSSYRDRGKYEQFF
TRBV7-9,few,TRBJ1-5,TRBD1,TGTGCCAGCAGCTTAGTTGGCGGGACAGGGCTTAATCAGCCCCAGCATTTT,CASSLVGGTGLNQPQHF
TRBV4-1,-,TRBJ1-2,-,TGCGCCAGCAGCCCAGACCCCAGGGTTTACGTTGGCTACACCTTC,CASSPDPRVYVGYTF
TRBV7-9,-,TRBJ2-1,TRBD1,TGTGCCAGCAGCCCTGCCCGGGACAGAAATTACAATGAGCAGTTCTTC,CASSPARDRNYNEQFF
TRBV6-1,-,TRBJ1-5,-,TGTGCCAGCAGTGCCGCGTTGGGGCAGCCCCAGCATTTT,CASSAALGQPQHF
TRBV20-1,few,TRBJ1-5,-,TGCAGTGCTAGAGTTCATCCGGGTATTAGCAATCAGCCCCAGCATTTT,CSARVHPGISNQPQHF